This record covers a single T cell receptor beta chain. This clonotype was observed a few times. Its specific antigen is unknown. One base away there is no much larger clone; base qualities are not given. CDR1 SGHDN and CDR2 FVKESK were looked up in the germline V gene. Trimming costs V 5 bases and J 0 bases, and their ends lie 8 bases apart. The CDR3 sequence holds 14 residues, the cysteine and phenylalanine included. Just the 42-base CDR3 DNA is kept, in frame starting at base 1. This sample was taken from a study of T cell repertoires in cytomegalovirus infection (dated 2019 in TCRdb). About the study as a whole: The HLA type of each donor mattered for the analysis, because public TCR beta signatures pointed to carriage of CMV infection along with the matching HLA type.

Instrument on record: Illumina HiSeq 1500. In-frame beta chains were kept once TCRdb had trimmed the public reads at Q25 with fastp and called clones with MiXCR. One record per CDR3 amino acid sequence lists the most common genes and DNA. This sample gives 300,000 to 450,000 distinct CDR3 sequences in total; around a sixth of them show up just once. The ten largest clones represent approximately 8% of the sample. Overall study outcomes, separate from this receptor: Cumulative frequency of public TCR beta family members discriminated carriers of CMV infection plus the relevant HLA type in this cohort and an independent 352-donor cohort. The ex vivo response was dominated by HLA-C-restricted CMV-specific TCR beta clonotypes, which also provided the single most frequent clonotype in two of eight donors.

This chain is built from TRBV14 and TRBJ1-3, with no confidently assigned D gene. This clonotype originated in a human donor in good health (CMV status not recorded). Some clones in this sample may be carry-over from other donors' samples. Sequencing was done on a sample of PBMCs. The nucleotides are TGTGCCAGCAGCTTCAGTGACTCTGGAAACACCATATATTTT. This translates into CASSFSDSGNTIYF.